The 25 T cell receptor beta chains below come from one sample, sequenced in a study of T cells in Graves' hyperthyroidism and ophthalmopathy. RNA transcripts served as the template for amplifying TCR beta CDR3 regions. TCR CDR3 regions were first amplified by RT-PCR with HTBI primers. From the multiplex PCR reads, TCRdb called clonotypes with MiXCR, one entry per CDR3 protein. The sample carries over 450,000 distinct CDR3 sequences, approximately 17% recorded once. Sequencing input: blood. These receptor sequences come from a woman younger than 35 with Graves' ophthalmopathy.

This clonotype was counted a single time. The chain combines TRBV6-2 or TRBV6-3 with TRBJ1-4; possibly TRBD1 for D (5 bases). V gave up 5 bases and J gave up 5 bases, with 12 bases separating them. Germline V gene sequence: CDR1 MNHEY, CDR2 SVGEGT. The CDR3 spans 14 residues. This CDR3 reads CASSRDLPNEKLFF. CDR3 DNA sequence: TGTGCCAGCAGTCGGGACCTCCCCAATGAAAAACTGTTTTTT.

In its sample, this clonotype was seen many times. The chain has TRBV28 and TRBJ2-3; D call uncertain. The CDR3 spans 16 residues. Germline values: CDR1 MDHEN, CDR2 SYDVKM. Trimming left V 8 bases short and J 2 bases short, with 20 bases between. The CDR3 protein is CASGLSSYSYTDTQYF. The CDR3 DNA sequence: TGTGCCAGCGGGCTCTCTAGTTACAGTTACACAGATACGCAGTATTTT.

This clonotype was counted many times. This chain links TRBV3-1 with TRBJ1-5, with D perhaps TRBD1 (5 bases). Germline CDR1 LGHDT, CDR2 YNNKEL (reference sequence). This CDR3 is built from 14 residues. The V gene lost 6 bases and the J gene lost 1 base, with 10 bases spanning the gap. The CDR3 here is CASSHRDSNQPQHF. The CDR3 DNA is TGTGCCAGCAGTCACCGGGACAGCAATCAGCCCCAGCATTTT.

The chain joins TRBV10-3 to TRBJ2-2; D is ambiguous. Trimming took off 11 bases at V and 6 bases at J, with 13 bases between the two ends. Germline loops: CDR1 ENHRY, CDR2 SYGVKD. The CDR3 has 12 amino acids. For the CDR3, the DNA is TGTGCCGTCCGACTCCCCGCCGGGGAGCTGTTTTTT. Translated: CAVRLPAGELFF.

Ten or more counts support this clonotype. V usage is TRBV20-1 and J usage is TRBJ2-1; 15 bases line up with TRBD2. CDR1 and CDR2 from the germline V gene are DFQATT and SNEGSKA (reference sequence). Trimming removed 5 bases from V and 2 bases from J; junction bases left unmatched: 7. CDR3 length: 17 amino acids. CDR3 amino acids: CSAAGTSGGITYNEQFF. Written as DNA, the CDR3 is TGCAGTGCTGCCGGGACTAGCGGGGGGATAACCTACAATGAGCAGTTCTTC.

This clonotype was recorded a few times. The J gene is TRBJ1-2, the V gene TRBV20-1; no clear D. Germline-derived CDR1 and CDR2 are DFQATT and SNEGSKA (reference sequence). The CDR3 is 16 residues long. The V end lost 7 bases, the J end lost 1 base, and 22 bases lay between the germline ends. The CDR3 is CSVDRDTQDYNYGYTF. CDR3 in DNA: TGCAGTGTCGACCGGGATACACAAGATTATAACTATGGCTACACCTTC.

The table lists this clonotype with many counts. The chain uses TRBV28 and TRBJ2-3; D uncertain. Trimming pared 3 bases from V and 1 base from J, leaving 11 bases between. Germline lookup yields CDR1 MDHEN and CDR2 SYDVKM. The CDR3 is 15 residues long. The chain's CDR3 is CASSFIFGGTDTQYF. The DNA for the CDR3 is TGTGCCAGCAGTTTTATTTTTGGGGGCACAGATACGCAGTATTTT. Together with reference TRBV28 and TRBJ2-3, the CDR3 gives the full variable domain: DVKVTQSSRYLVKRTGEKVFLECVQDMDHENMFWYRQDPGLGLRLIYFSYDVKMKEKGDIPEGYSVSREKKERFSLILESASTNQTSMYLCASSFIFGGTDTQYFGPGTRLTVL.

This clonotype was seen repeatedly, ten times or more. DNA of the CDR3: TGCAGTGCTAGAGGGGGTAGCGGGAGGTTCGAGCAGTACTTC. Translated: CSARGGSGRFEQYF. The V gene is TRBV20-1, the J gene TRBJ2-7; 10 nucleotides line up with TRBD2. Germline-derived CDR1 and CDR2 are DFQATT and SNEGSKA (reference sequence). The CDR3 covers 14 residues. The V and J ends lost 1 base and 6 bases, in that order; junction bases with no gene match: 6.

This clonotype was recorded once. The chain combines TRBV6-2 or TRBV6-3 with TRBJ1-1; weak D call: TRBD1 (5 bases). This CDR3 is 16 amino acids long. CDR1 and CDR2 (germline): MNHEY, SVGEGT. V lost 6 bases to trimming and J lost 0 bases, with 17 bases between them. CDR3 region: CASRSRDGGMNTEAFF. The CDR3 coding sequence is TGTGCCAGCAGAAGCCGGGACGGCGGGATGAACACTGAAGCTTTCTTT.

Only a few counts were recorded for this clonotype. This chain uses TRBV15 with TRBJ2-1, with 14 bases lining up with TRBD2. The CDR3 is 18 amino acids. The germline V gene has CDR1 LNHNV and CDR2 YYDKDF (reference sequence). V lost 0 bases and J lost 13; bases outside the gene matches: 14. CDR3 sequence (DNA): TGTGCCACCAGCAGAGATGTCAGGGATGGACTAGCGGGAGGAGGTCAGTTCTTC. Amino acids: CATSRDVRDGLAGGGQFF.

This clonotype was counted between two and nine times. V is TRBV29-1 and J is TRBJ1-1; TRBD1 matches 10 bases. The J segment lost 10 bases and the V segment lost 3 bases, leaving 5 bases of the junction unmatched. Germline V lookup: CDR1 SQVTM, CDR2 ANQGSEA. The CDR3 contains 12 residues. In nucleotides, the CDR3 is TGCAGCGTTGATTCGGACAGGGGGAGAGCTTTCTTT. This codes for CSVDSDRGRAFF.

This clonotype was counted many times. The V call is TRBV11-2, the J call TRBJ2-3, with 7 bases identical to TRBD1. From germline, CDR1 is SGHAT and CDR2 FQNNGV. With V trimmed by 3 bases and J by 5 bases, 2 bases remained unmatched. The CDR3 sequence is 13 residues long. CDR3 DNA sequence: TGTGCCAGCAGCTTCCGACAGGGAGATACGCAGTATTTT. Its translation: CASSFRQGDTQYF.

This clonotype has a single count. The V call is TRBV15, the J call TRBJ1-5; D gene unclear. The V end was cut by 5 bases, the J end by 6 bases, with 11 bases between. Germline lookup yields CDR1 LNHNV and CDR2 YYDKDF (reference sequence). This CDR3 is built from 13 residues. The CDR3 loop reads CATSPLRTQPQHF. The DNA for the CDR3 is TGTGCCACCAGCCCGTTAAGGACTCAGCCCCAGCATTTT.

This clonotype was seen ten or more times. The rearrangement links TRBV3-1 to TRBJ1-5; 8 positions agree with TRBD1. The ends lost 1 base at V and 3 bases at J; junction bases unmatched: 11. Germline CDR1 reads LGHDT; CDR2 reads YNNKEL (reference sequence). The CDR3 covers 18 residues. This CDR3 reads CASSQGFDRGMNNQPQHF. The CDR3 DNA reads TGTGCCAGCAGCCAAGGATTCGACAGGGGAATGAACAATCAGCCCCAGCATTTT.

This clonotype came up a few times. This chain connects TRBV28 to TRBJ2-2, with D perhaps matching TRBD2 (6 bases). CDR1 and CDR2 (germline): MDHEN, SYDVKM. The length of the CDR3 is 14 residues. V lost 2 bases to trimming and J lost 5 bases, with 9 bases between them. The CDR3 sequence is CASSLPTRTGELFF. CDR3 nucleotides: TGTGCCAGCAGTTTACCGACTAGGACCGGGGAGCTGTTTTTT.

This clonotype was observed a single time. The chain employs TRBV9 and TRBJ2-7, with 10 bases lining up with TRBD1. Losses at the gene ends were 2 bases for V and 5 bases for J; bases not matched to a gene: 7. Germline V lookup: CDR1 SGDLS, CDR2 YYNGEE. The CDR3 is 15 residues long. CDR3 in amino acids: CASSVTGTGVDEQYF. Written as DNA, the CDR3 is TGTGCCAGCAGCGTGACCGGGACAGGGGTTGACGAGCAGTACTTC.

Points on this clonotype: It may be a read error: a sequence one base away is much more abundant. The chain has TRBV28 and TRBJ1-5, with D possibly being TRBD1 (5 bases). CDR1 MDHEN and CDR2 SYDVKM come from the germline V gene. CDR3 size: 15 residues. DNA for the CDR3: TGTGCCAGCAGGCCTCAGGGAGTTAGCAATCAGCCCCGGCATTTT. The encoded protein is CASRPQGVSNQPRHF.

This chain's CDR3 is CASSRDLIEKLFF. In DNA, the CDR3 is TGTGCCAGCAGCAGGGACTTAATAGAAAAACTGTTTTTT. The chain employs TRBV5-5 and TRBJ1-4; D is perhaps TRBD1 (5 bases). Germline V gene lookup returns CDR1 SGHKS and CDR2 YYEKEE (reference sequence). V lost 4 bases, J lost 8 bases, and 12 bases lay in between. The CDR3 has 13 amino acids.

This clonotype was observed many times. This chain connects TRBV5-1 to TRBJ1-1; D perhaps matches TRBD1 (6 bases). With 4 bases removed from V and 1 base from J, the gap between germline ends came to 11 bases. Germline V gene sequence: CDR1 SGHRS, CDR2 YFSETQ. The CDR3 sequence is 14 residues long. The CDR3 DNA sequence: TGCGCCAGCAGCGTGGACAGCCCGAACACTGAAGCTTTCTTT. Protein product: CASSVDSPNTEAFF.

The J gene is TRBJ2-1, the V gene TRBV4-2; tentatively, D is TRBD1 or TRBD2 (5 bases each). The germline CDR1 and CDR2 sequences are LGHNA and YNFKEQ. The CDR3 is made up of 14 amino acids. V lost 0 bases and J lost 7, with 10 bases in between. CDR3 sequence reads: CASSQERRENEQFF. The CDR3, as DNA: TGTGCCAGCAGCCAAGAACGCAGGGAGAATGAGCAGTTCTTC.

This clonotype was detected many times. The DNA for the CDR3 is TGCGCCAGCAGCCCGTCCCGGGACAGGGTATTGACTACGGGTGAGCAGTTCTTC. Translating it yields CASSPSRDRVLTTGEQFF. The chain recombines TRBV5-1 with TRBJ2-1; 9 bases fit TRBD1. Germline CDR1 and CDR2: SGHRS and YFSETQ. The CDR3 is 18 residues long. The V gene end was trimmed by 4 bases and the J gene end by 9 bases; junction bases not matched to a gene: 20. Drawing the rest from reference TRBV5-1 and TRBJ2-1, the complete variable domain is KAGVTQTPRYLIKTRGQQVTLSCSPISGHRSVSWYQQTPGQGLQFLFEYFSETQRNKGNFPGRFSGRQFSNSRSEMNVSTLELGDSALYLCASSPSRDRVLTTGEQFFGPGTRLTVL.

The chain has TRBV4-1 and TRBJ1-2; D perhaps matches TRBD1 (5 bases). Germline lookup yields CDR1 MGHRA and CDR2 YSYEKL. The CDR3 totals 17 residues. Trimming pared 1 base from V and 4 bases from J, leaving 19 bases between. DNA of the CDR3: TGCGCCAGCAGCCAAGTGGGGCGCGGGGACGACGGCTATGGCTACACCTTC. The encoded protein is CASSQVGRGDDGYGYTF.

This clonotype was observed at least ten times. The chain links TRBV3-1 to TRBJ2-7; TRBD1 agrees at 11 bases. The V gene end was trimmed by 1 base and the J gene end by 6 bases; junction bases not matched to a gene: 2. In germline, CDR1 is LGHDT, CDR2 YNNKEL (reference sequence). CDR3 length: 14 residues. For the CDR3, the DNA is TGTGCCAGCAGCCAAGGGGGACAGGGGGGCGAGCAGTACTTC. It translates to CASSQGGQGGEQYF.

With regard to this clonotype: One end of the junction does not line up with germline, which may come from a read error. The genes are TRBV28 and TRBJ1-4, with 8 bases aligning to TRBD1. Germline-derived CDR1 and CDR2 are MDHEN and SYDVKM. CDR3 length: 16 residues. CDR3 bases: TGTGCCAGCAGTGGGAGGACAGGGACAACTAATGAAAAACTGCTTTTT. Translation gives CASSGRTGTTNEKLLF.

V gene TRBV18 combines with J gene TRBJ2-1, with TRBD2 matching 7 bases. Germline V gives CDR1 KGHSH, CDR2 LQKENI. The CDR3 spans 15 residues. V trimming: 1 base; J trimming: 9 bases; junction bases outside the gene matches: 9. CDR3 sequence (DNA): TGTGCCAGCTCACCACTTCAGGCGGGAGCGGTTGAGCAGTTCTTC. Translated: CASSPLQAGAVEQFF.